The text below deals with one TCR beta chain. Germline loops: CDR1 LNHDA, CDR2 SQIVND (reference sequence). This CDR3 comprises 10 residues. V was clipped by 7 bases and J by 6 bases, with 6 bases between them. Sequenced by immunoSEQ multiplex PCR; TCRdb stores in-frame clones only, minus some. Of over 110,000 clones listed, around 90% are singletons. This entry comes from a study of T cell responses to AZD1222 COVID-19 vaccine. The J gene is TRBJ1-2, the V gene TRBV19, with D possibly matching TRBD1 (6 bases). The sequencing here drew on peripheral blood, taken on day 0 of AZD1222 vaccination. The sequence was collected from an adult in good health. As DNA, the CDR3 is TGTGCCAGTAAGGGGGATGGCTACACCTTC. Protein sequence: CASKGDGYTF.